This is a list of T cell receptor beta chains from one sample in a study of T-cell memory formation after mild COVID-19. In TCRdb, the 5' RACE reads were re-called with MiXCR into one record per CDR3 protein. The repertoire holds hundreds of thousands of distinct CDR3 sequences, with 20% to 25% as singletons. What was sequenced was PBMCs or a T cell subset sorted from them (not recorded which). The receptors shown here come from an adult woman who had mild COVID-19 (a few samples of this study predate the infection). Cell type and time point are not known. The CDR3 runs from the conserved cysteine through the conserved F or W. D genes are given only for firm matches. Where a row states a size, it is once, few, many or the class of an expanded clone; other rows omit it.

.	TRBV7-9	TRBJ1-1	few	CASSLGPAEAFF	TGTGCCAGCAGCTTAGGCCCAGCTGAAGCTTTCTTT
.	TRBV5-1	TRBJ2-3	.	CASSLENGADTQYF	TGCGCCAGCAGCTTGGAAAACGGGGCAGATACGCAGTATTTT
TRBD2	TRBV27	TRBJ2-7	few	CASSLVLADPSYEQYF	TGTGCCAGCAGTTTGGTGCTAGCGGATCCCTCCTACGAGCAGTACTTC
.	TRBV20-1	TRBJ1-6	.	CSARAPLLLNSPLHF	TGCAGTGCTAGAGCCCCACTCCTCCTTAATTCACCCCTCCACTTT
.	TRBV7-7	TRBJ2-2	.	CASSSSPGASTGELFF	TGTGCTAGCAGCTCCTCGCCGGGGGCGAGCACCGGGGAGCTGTTTTTT
.	TRBV27	TRBJ2-7	.	CASSIGPWDEQYF	TGTGCAAGCAGTATCGGACCCTGGGACGAGCAGTACTTC
.	TRBV7-3	TRBJ1-6	few	CASSPRGGNSPLHF	TGTGCCAGCAGCCCCCGGGGGGGGAATTCACCCCTCCACTTT
TRBD1	TRBV19	TRBJ1-1	.	CASSMADRGPSDTEAFF	TGTGCCAGTAGTATGGCGGACAGGGGACCGTCGGACACTGAAGCTTTCTTT
.	TRBV6-5	TRBJ2-7	.	CASSLGGPYVQYF	TGTGCCAGCAGTTTGGGGGGGCCCTATGTGCAGTACTTC
.	TRBV7-9	TRBJ1-2	few	CASSLVAGKDGYTF	TGTGCCAGCAGCTTAGTCGCAGGAAAGGATGGCTACACCTTC
.	TRBV12-3/TRBV12-4	TRBJ2-7	many	CASSFGSYEQYF	TGTGCCAGCAGTTTTGGGTCCTACGAGCAGTACTTC
.	TRBV5-1	TRBJ2-7	few	CASSLWVSYEQYF	TGCGCCAGCAGCTTGTGGGTAAGCTACGAGCAGTACTTC
.	TRBV18	TRBJ1-3	few	CASSPPSRPISGNTIYF	TGTGCCAGCTCACCACCGAGTCGGCCGATCTCTGGAAACACCATATATTTT
.	TRBV3-1	TRBJ2-5	.	CASSRDFTQETQYF	TGTGCCAGCAGCCGGGACTTTACTCAAGAGACCCAGTACTTC
.	TRBV5-1	TRBJ1-1	.	CASSLVALSANTEAFF	TGCGCCAGCAGTTTGGTAGCGTTGAGCGCGAACACTGAAGCTTTCTTT
TRBD1	TRBV5-5	TRBJ2-5	.	CASSLGQGAREETQYF	TGTGCCAGCAGCTTGGGACAGGGGGCGCGCGAGGAGACCCAGTACTTC
.	TRBV3-1	TRBJ2-7	few	CASSQGPWDEQYF	TGTGCCAGCAGCCAGGGGCCTTGGGACGAGCAGTACTTC
.	TRBV5-1	TRBJ2-3	.	CASSLGRIRDTQYF	TGCGCCAGCAGCTTGGGAAGGATTAGGGATACGCAGTATTTT
.	TRBV19	TRBJ2-7	.	CASSPYVRQPSYEQYF	TGTGCCAGTAGCCCGTACGTCCGTCAGCCCTCCTACGAGCAGTACTTC
.	TRBV14	TRBJ2-1	few	CASSQLESSYNEQFF	TGTGCCAGCAGCCAGTTGGAGAGCTCCTACAATGAGCAGTTCTTC
.	TRBV5-1	TRBJ1-1	.	CASSPGLPNTEAFF	TGCGCCAGCAGCCCAGGACTCCCGAACACTGAAGCTTTCTTT
.	TRBV5-1	TRBJ2-1	.	CASSPGLTTLSYNEQFF	TGCGCCAGCAGCCCTGGGTTAACTACCCTCTCCTACAATGAGCAGTTCTTC
TRBD1	TRBV10-3	TRBJ2-6	few	CAISDPQGLGANVLTF	TGTGCCATCAGTGACCCACAGGGGCTAGGGGCCAACGTCCTGACTTTC
.	TRBV7-9	TRBJ1-2	.	CASSPDPERGYTF	TGTGCCAGCAGTCCCGACCCTGAGCGGGGCTACACCTTC
.	TRBV20-1	TRBJ2-1	few	CSARGVGRGNEQFF	TGCAGTGCTAGAGGAGTCGGCAGGGGCAATGAGCAGTTCTTC
.	TRBV19	TRBJ1-5	.	CASSSQGTTPNQPQHF	TGTGCCAGTAGTAGCCAGGGGACAACCCCAAATCAGCCCCAGCATTTT
TRBD2	TRBV12-3/TRBV12-4	TRBJ2-1	.	CASSLSPGGTSGRVSAYNEQFF	TGTGCCAGCAGTTTATCCCCTGGAGGGACTAGCGGGAGGGTATCCGCTTACAATGAGCAGTTCTTC
.	TRBV6-2/TRBV6-3	TRBJ1-2	.	CASSSWSEDGYTF	TGTGCCAGCAGTTCCTGGTCGGAGGATGGCTACACCTTC
TRBD1	TRBV20-1	TRBJ1-5	few	CSAGPTGGANQPQHF	TGCAGTGCCGGCCCGACAGGGGGCGCCAATCAGCCCCAGCATTTT
TRBD1	TRBV7-9	TRBJ1-2	few	CASSSIQGQGSGYTF	TGTGCCAGCAGCTCTATCCAGGGACAGGGCTCTGGCTACACCTTC
TRBD2	TRBV11-2	TRBJ2-1	.	CASSLKRGAGGNF	TGTGCCAGCAGCTTAAAGCGGGGAGCGGGAGGGAACTTC